A single sample is the source of the 29 T cell receptor beta chains below, sequenced in a study of identifying expanded T cells in peripheral blood. Method: immunoSEQ multiplex PCR; TCRdb's copy keeps in-frame clones and lacks some. This table has around 100,000 clones, around 89% appearing once. Sequencing was done on a sample of blood. The origin of the receptors is a person aged 18 to 75 in good health.

The rearrangement joins TRBV11-2 to TRBJ1-5; TRBD1 is a possible D gene (6 bases). In germline, CDR1 is SGHAT, CDR2 FQNNGV. The CDR3 is 14 amino acids. V shed 2 bases and J shed 3 bases, with 8 bases lying between them. CDR3 protein: CASSLRGANQPQHF. In DNA form, the CDR3 reads TGTGCCAGCAGCTTACGGGGGGCCAATCAGCCCCAGCATTTT.

This clone was counted once. The J gene is TRBJ1-2, the V gene TRBV14, with 7 nucleotides matching TRBD1. Germline values: CDR1 SGHDN, CDR2 FVKESK. The CDR3 spans 14 residues. V lost 1 base and J lost 2; bases outside the gene matches: 1. The DNA of the CDR3 is TGTGCCAGCAGCCAAGGACAGGGCAACTATGGCTACACCTTC. It codes for CASSQGQGNYGYTF. Full variable domain (outside the CDR3, taken from reference TRBV14 and TRBJ1-2): EAGVTQFPSHSVIEKGQTVTLRCDPISGHDNLYWYRRVMGKEIKFLLHFVKESKQDESGMPNNRFLAERTGGTYSTLKVQPAELEDSGVYFCASSQGQGNYGYTFGSGTRLTVV.

This chain uses TRBV5-1 with TRBJ1-3; D unresolved. Germline V CDR1 and CDR2: SGHRS, YFSETQ. V gave up 4 bases and J gave up 4 bases, with 12 bases separating them. CDR3 size: 14 residues. The CDR3 sequence is CASSPLDRGNTIYF. The DNA for the CDR3 is TGCGCCAGCAGCCCTCTGGACCGGGGAAACACCATATATTTT.

The chain joins TRBV13 to TRBJ2-2; D is undetermined. This CDR3 is 17 amino acids long. Germline assignment: CDR1 PRHDT and CDR2 FYEKMQ (reference sequence). V lost 4 bases and J 4 bases, leaving 19 bases between the germline ends. This chain's CDR3 is CASSSRASRRRTGELFF. The CDR3 DNA is TGTGCCAGCAGCTCCCGGGCCTCCAGACGGCGCACCGGGGAGCTGTTTTTT.

This chain links TRBV19 with TRBJ1-1; tentative D call: TRBD1 (5 bases). Between the trimmed V and J ends, which lost 9 bases and 1 base, there was a span of 12 bases. The CDR3 contains 13 residues. Germline loops: CDR1 LNHDA, CDR2 SQIVND (reference sequence). The CDR3 DNA reads as TGTGCCAGCAAGGGACGGGGGAACACTGAAGCTTTCTTT. Its protein product is CASKGRGNTEAFF.

The rearrangement joins TRBV18 to TRBJ1-2; D is ambiguous. CDR3 length: 17 amino acids. Trimming took 0 bases from V and 4 from J, leaving 18 bases between them. Germline V gene sequence: CDR1 KGHSH, CDR2 LQKENI. CDR3 residues: CASSPPEGGVGGYGYTF. CDR3 coding DNA: TGTGCCAGCTCACCACCGGAGGGCGGAGTTGGAGGCTATGGCTACACCTTC.

This chain connects TRBV27 to TRBJ1-5; possibly TRBD1 for D (5 bases). V shed 3 bases and J shed 3 bases, with 15 bases lying between them. The germline V gene encodes CDR1 MNHEY and CDR2 SMNVEV (reference sequence). The CDR3 length is 16 residues. The CDR3 spells CASSFGPMGPNQPQHF. As DNA, the CDR3 is TGTGCCAGCAGTTTTGGTCCTATGGGGCCCAATCAGCCCCAGCATTTT.

V gene TRBV6-5 combines with J gene TRBJ2-5, with a weak D call TRBD1 (5 bases). V gave up 3 bases and J gave up 2 bases, with 10 bases separating them. The germline V gene has CDR1 MNHEY and CDR2 SVGAGI. The CDR3 runs to 14 residues. As DNA, the CDR3 is TGTGCCAGCAGTTATTGGCAGGGTCAAGAGACCCAGTACTTC. Translation: CASSYWQGQETQYF.

The chain has TRBV5-6 and TRBJ2-2, with D tentatively TRBD1 (5 bases). Germline V CDR1 and CDR2: SGHDT, YYEEEE. V shed 5 bases and J shed 4 bases, with 9 bases lying between them. This CDR3 is 13 amino acids long. The DNA of the CDR3 is TGTGCCAGCAGTTCGGACACCACCGGGGAGCTGTTTTTT. This translates into CASSSDTTGELFF.

In this sample, this clone turned up once. J is TRBJ2-3 and V is TRBV7-2; maybe TRBD2 (7 bases). The V and J ends lost 4 bases and 2 bases respectively, with 10 bases between them. The CDR3 has 14 amino acids. Germline V gives CDR1 SGHTA, CDR2 FQGNSA. CDR3 loop: CASSWGGLTDTQYF. The CDR3 DNA reads as TGTGCCAGCAGCTGGGGGGGGCTCACAGATACGCAGTATTTT. The full variable domain, with the rest looked up from reference TRBV7-2 and TRBJ2-3, is GAGVSQSPSNKVTEKGKDVELRCDPISGHTALYWYRQSLGQGLEFLIYFQGNSAPDKSGLPSDRFSAERTGGSVSTLTIQRTQQEDSAVYLCASSWGGLTDTQYFGPGTRLTVL.

The rearrangement uses TRBV6-5 and TRBJ1-1, with D tentatively TRBD1 (6 bases). Trimming removed 2 bases at V and 3 bases at J, with 10 bases between. The germline V gene has CDR1 MNHEY and CDR2 SVGAGI. CDR3 size: 14 residues. The CDR3 nucleotides are TGTGCCAGCAGTTACGGGGGCAGCGACACTGAAGCTTTCTTT. Translation gives CASSYGGSDTEAFF.

This clone was detected only a few times. The chain has TRBV5-1 and TRBJ1-2, with TRBD1 matching 9 bases. Germline V lookup: CDR1 SGHRS, CDR2 YFSETQ. The CDR3 has 17 residues. V lost 1 base to trimming and J lost 7 bases; unmatched junction nucleotides: 14. CDR3 in amino acids: CASSLFHSSDRGSGYTF. The CDR3 DNA follows: TGCGCCAGCAGCTTGTTCCACTCCTCGGACAGGGGAAGTGGCTACACCTTC.

V usage is TRBV5-1 and J usage is TRBJ2-7, with D unresolved. The germline CDR1 and CDR2 sequences are SGHRS and YFSETQ. The CDR3 loop spans 14 amino acids. V lost 0 bases to trimming and J lost 1 base, with 8 bases between them. CDR3 bases: TGCGCCAGCAGCTTGGGGCCTTTATCCTACGAGCAGTACTTC. Its protein is CASSLGPLSYEQYF.

This chain uses TRBV6-4 with TRBJ1-1; D gene unclear. The V and J ends lost 2 bases and 1 base respectively, with 8 bases between them. The CDR3 is made up of 14 amino acids. Germline CDR1 is MRHNA and CDR2 is SNTAGT. The CDR3 DNA reads as TGTGCCAGCAGTGACGGGCAGGAGAACACTGAAGCTTTCTTT. Translating gives CASSDGQENTEAFF.

The chain combines TRBV28 with TRBJ1-1; D gene uncertain. Germline CDR1 reads MDHEN; CDR2 reads SYDVKM. V lost 6 bases, J lost 2 bases, and 10 bases lay in between. The CDR3 is 13 residues long. Here the CDR3 DNA reads TGTGCCAGCAGGAGGTCACGCAACACTGAAGCTTTCTTT. Translation: CASRRSRNTEAFF.

The V call is TRBV10-3, the J call TRBJ2-7, with D perhaps matching TRBD1 (6 bases). This CDR3 is 14 amino acids long. V was cut by 7 bases and J by 0 bases, with 13 bases left in between. The germline V gene has CDR1 ENHRY and CDR2 SYGVKD. The DNA for the CDR3 is TGTGCCATCATGGCTGGGGGCAACTCCTACGAGCAGTACTTC. This sequence encodes CAIMAGGNSYEQYF.

This clone was recorded only once. The chain combines TRBV19 with TRBJ1-4, with D possibly matching TRBD1 (6 bases). The V end lost 0 bases, the J end lost 3 bases, and 11 bases lay between the germline ends. The CDR3 is 16 amino acids. Germline CDR1 and CDR2: LNHDA and SQIVND (reference sequence). The CDR3 is CASSIDIRGPNEKLFF. In DNA form, the CDR3 reads TGTGCCAGTAGTATAGATATCAGGGGACCTAATGAAAAACTGTTTTTT.

This clone was picked up one time. The V and J genes are TRBV27 and TRBJ1-4; a possible D gene is TRBD1 (5 bases). Deletions cut 3 bases from V and 1 base from J, with 12 bases between. Germline lookup yields CDR1 MNHEY and CDR2 SMNVEV (reference sequence). The CDR3 has 16 amino acids. DNA of the CDR3: TGTGCCAGCAGTTTGGCAGCGGGGGAAACTAATGAAAAACTGTTTTTT. Amino acid sequence: CASSLAAGETNEKLFF.

The gene calls are TRBV7-2 and TRBJ2-3; 11 bases map to TRBD2. The CDR3 contains 16 residues. CDR1 SGHTA and CDR2 FQGNSA come from the germline V gene. V was clipped by 2 bases and J by 5 bases; unmatched bases: 6. The CDR3 coding sequence is TGTGCCAGCAGCTTATCTAGCGGGGGGCAGAGAGATACGCAGTATTTT. It encodes CASSLSSGGQRDTQYF.

The rearrangement joins TRBV9 to TRBJ2-3; 14 bases are a match to TRBD2. Germline CDR1 reads SGDLS; CDR2 reads YYNGEE. The CDR3 covers 17 residues. Trimming cost V 3 bases and J 5 bases; bases outside gene matches: 8. The DNA for the CDR3 is TGTGCCAGCAGCGCCCGACTAGCGGGGGGGCCGGTAGATACGCAGTATTTT. As protein: CASSARLAGGPVDTQYF.

The chain recombines TRBV7-9 with TRBJ2-7; D not resolved. Looked up from germline, CDR1 is SEHNR and CDR2 is FQNEAQ (reference sequence). Trimming stripped 0 bases from V and 2 bases from J, with 14 bases between. The CDR3 has 16 amino acids. The DNA for the CDR3 is TGTGCCAGCAGCTTAGCGTCGGACCATACCCCCTACGAGCAGTACTTC. Protein product: CASSLASDHTPYEQYF.

The sample holds one count of this clone. The rearrangement links TRBV11-3 to TRBJ2-6; no definite D call. Germline V gene lookup returns CDR1 SGHNT and CDR2 YENEEA. V lost 2 bases and J 4 bases, leaving 6 bases between the germline ends. CDR3 length equals 14 residues. CDR3 protein: CASSLMGGANVLTF. For the CDR3, the DNA is TGTGCCAGCAGCTTAATGGGGGGGGCCAACGTCCTGACTTTC. Full variable domain (outside the CDR3, taken from reference TRBV11-3 and TRBJ2-6): EAGVVQSPRYKIIEKKQPVAFWCNPISGHNTLYWYLQNLGQGPELLIRYENEEAVDDSQLPKDRFSAERLKGVDSTLKIQPAELGDSAVYLCASSLMGGANVLTFGAGSRLTVL.

This chain uses TRBV15 with TRBJ2-3; 10 bases line up with TRBD2. V trimming: 0 bases; J trimming: 7 bases; junction bases outside the gene matches: 7. The CDR3 runs 16 residues. Germline lookup yields CDR1 LNHNV and CDR2 YYDKDF (reference sequence). CDR3: CATSRDKRGGLYTQYF. In DNA form, the CDR3 reads TGTGCCACCAGCAGAGATAAGCGGGGGGGCCTTTATACGCAGTATTTT.

The V call is TRBV6-5, the J call TRBJ2-7, with 10 bases matching TRBD1. This CDR3 is built from 14 residues. Germline lookup yields CDR1 MNHEY and CDR2 SVGAGI. The ends lost 2 bases at V and 5 bases at J; junction bases unmatched: 3. The CDR3 loop is CASSYGTGVNEQYF. Here the CDR3 DNA reads TGTGCCAGCAGTTACGGGACAGGGGTGAACGAGCAGTACTTC.

V gene TRBV19 combines with J gene TRBJ2-1; 7 bases align to TRBD1. After removal of 6 bases from V and 0 bases from J, the junction contained 11 bases not matched to a gene. This CDR3 has 17 amino acids. Germline CDR1 LNHDA, CDR2 SQIVND (reference sequence). CDR3 bases: TGTGCCAGTAGACGGACAGGTTCGGGGACCTCCTACAATGAGCAGTTCTTC. Translation gives CASRRTGSGTSYNEQFF.

The rearrangement links TRBV11-2 to TRBJ1-2; tentatively, D is TRBD1 (5 bases). Germline-derived CDR1 and CDR2 are SGHAT and FQNNGV. The V end was cut by 10 bases, the J end by 5 bases, with 17 bases between. The CDR3 totals 13 residues. The CDR3 region has the DNA TGTGCCACTTCCCGGGACGGGTTATATGGCTACACCTTC. Its protein is CATSRDGLYGYTF.

This chain joins TRBV6-5 and TRBJ2-5, with TRBD2 matching over 10 bases. The CDR3 has 15 amino acids. With 2 bases clipped from V and 3 bases from J, the junction kept 3 bases outside the gene matches. The germline CDR1 and CDR2 sequences are MNHEY and SVGAGI. In nucleotides, the CDR3 is TGTGCCAGCAGTTACGGCCTAGCGGGGGAAGAGACCCAGTACTTC. Protein product: CASSYGLAGEETQYF.

The rearrangement uses TRBV19 and TRBJ2-7, with a tentative D call TRBD2 (5 bases). Germline values: CDR1 LNHDA, CDR2 SQIVND (reference sequence). Trimming cost V 3 bases and J 6 bases, with 18 bases left between them. The CDR3 spans 15 residues. The CDR3 region has the DNA TGTGCCAGTAGTATTAATTCTGGGAGTGAGCGCGAGCAGTACTTC. Translation gives CASSINSGSEREQYF.

The chain carries TRBV7-2 and TRBJ1-5, with D unresolved. The CDR3 contains 17 residues. Germline V gene lookup returns CDR1 SGHTA and CDR2 FQGNSA. V lost 5 bases, J lost 0 bases, and 17 bases lay in between. The CDR3 region is CASSPIPGFYSNQPQHF. The CDR3 DNA sequence: TGTGCCAGCAGCCCGATCCCGGGGTTTTATAGCAATCAGCCCCAGCATTTT.